This TCR beta chain was recorded in a study of CD8+CD57+ T cells in acquired aplastic anemia. Study details: Sorted cells (CD4+ and CD8+) yielded DNA amounts that averaged approximately 3.1 ug.

Trimming cost V 8 bases and J 4 bases; bases outside gene matches: 7. The CDR3 extends over 14 amino acids. For CDR3 and TCR beta VDJ profiling, genomic DNA was the template used. One entry per CDR3 protein, called by TCRdb with MiXCR from the reads. The data hold about 160,000 distinct CDR3 sequences, with less than 50% observed a single time. CD8+CD57+ cell expansion, shown by flow cytometry, had occurred in the patients selected for sequencing. The sample was sorted CD4+, CD8+, or CD8+CD57+ T cells (not recorded which) from PBMCs. The rearrangement joins TRBV12-3 or TRBV12-4 to TRBJ2-2; 7 bases match TRBD1. This clonotype originated in a human donor with aplastic anemia. CDR3 residues: CASALAGGTGELFF. The CDR3 bases are TGTGCCAGCGCCTTGGCAGGGGGCACCGGGGAGCTGTTTTTT.